This T cell receptor beta chain was found in a study of Tregs in tolerant kidney transplant recipients. At the level of the study: Mixed chimerism was transient after nonmyeloablative marrow transplants from related graft donors.

Only a few counts were recorded for this clone. Using immunoSEQ multiplex PCR, the repertoire was profiled, and TCRdb retains in-frame clones only, with some absent. This table holds around 98,000 clones, approximately 94% found once. Unstimulated regulatory T cells (CD4+CD25+CD127-), CD4+CD25- non-regulatory cells, CD4 and CD8 cells were FACS-sorted from thawed PBMCs. J was trimmed by 1 base and V by 4 bases; bases with no gene match: 6. The CDR3 is 16 amino acids. Per the germline V gene, CDR1 is SGHRS and CDR2 is YFSETQ. The rearrangement links TRBV5-1 to TRBJ1-5; 9 bases are a match to TRBD1. The sequence derives from a human donor who received a combined kidney and bone marrow transplant. The material sequenced was CD4+ T cells from blood, taken before the transplant. CDR3 amino acids: CASSPTGTGSNQPQHF. The CDR3, as DNA: TGCGCCAGCAGCCCTACCGGGACAGGGAGCAATCAGCCCCAGCATTTT.